The 15 T cell receptor beta chains below come from one sample, sequenced in a study of cytotoxic CD8 clonotypes in ibrutinib-treated CLL (dated by TCRdb to the early 2020s). The protocol used for the library was the immunoSEQ multiplex PCR assay. As stored in TCRdb, this immuneACCESS dataset retains in-frame rearrangements with V and J assigned. A fraction of the clones does not appear; measured against another copy, unresolved V genes explain less than half of the discrepancy, and the remainder lacks a known reason. This sample holds just over 200,000 clones; roughly 65% were observed only once. The top ten hold about 6% of the sample. The sample's time point label, in plain terms: about 11 months on ibrutinib. The source material was PBMCs, sampled after 12 months of ibrutinib treatment. All receptors come from a human donor with chronic lymphocytic leukemia.

This clone occurred once. This chain connects TRBV4-1 to TRBJ1-2; TRBD1 aligns across 8 bases. The V segment lost 4 bases and the J segment 1 base; nucleotides outside the gene matches: 5. CDR1 MGHRA and CDR2 YSYEKL come from the germline V gene. CDR3 length: 15 amino acids. The CDR3: CASSPGTGDNYGYTF. Here the CDR3 DNA reads TGCGCCAGCAGCCCCGGGACAGGAGATAACTATGGCTACACCTTC.

The chain has TRBV29-1 and TRBJ2-1; 9 nucleotides line up with TRBD2. Germline lookup yields CDR1 SQVTM and CDR2 ANQGSEA. This CDR3 region has 12 residues. The CDR3 reads CRVAGDLNEQFF. CDR3 in DNA: TGCAGAGTAGCGGGAGACCTAAATGAGCAGTTCTTC.

The chain employs TRBV19 and TRBJ1-2; 11 nucleotides agree with TRBD1. The CDR3 length is 15 residues. Germline-derived CDR1 and CDR2 are LNHDA and SQIVND (reference sequence). J was trimmed by 1 base and V by 5 bases; bases with no gene match: 3. CDR3 amino acids: CASSPGTGGNYGYTF. CDR3 coding DNA: TGTGCCAGTAGTCCTGGGACAGGGGGTAACTATGGCTACACCTTC.

This clone was picked up one time. V is TRBV19 and J is TRBJ1-1; no firm D call. This CDR3 has 17 amino acids. Trimming removed 3 bases from V and 2 bases from J, with 19 bases in between. Germline V CDR1 and CDR2: LNHDA, SQIVND (reference sequence). The CDR3 reads CASSIGTSGYINTEAFF. CDR3 in DNA: TGTGCCAGTAGTATCGGCACCTCGGGGTACATCAACACTGAAGCTTTCTTT.

The chain couples TRBV2 to TRBJ1-6; D might be TRBD1 (6 bases). Germline CDR1 is SNHLY and CDR2 is FYNNEI. Trimming cost V 6 bases and J 7 bases, with 13 bases left between them. CDR3 length: 14 residues. The CDR3 DNA sequence: TGTGCCAGCAGAACAGGGAGTGTAAATTCACCCCTCCACTTT. Translated, it gives CASRTGSVNSPLHF. The variable domain in full, completed from reference TRBV2 and TRBJ1-6, reads EPEVTQTPSHQVTQMGQEVILRCVPISNHLYFYWYRQILGQKVEFLVSFYNNEISEKSEIFDDQFSVERPDGSNFTLKIRSTKLEDSAMYFCASRTGSVNSPLHFGNGTRLTVT.

The chain joins TRBV30 to TRBJ1-4; D is possibly TRBD1 (6 bases). V was clipped by 5 bases and J by 8 bases, with 21 bases between them. The germline V gene has CDR1 GTSNPN and CDR2 SVGIG (reference sequence). The CDR3 has 15 residues. CDR3 DNA sequence: TGTGCCTGGTCGGAACAGGGAATAAGAAACGAAAAACTGTTTTTT. This translates into CAWSEQGIRNEKLFF. The entire variable domain, with the rest obtained from reference TRBV30 and TRBJ1-4, is as follows: SQTIHQWPATLVQPVGSPLSLECTVEGTSNPNLYWYRQAAGRGLQLLFYSVGIGQISSEVPQNLSASRPQDRQFILSSKKLLLSDSGFYLCAWSEQGIRNEKLFFGSGTQLSVL.

This chain links TRBV30 with TRBJ2-5, with unresolved D. V was trimmed by 2 bases and J by 4 bases, leaving 8 bases between them. Germline assignment: CDR1 GTSNPN and CDR2 SVGIG (reference sequence). The CDR3 consists of 12 residues. CDR3 protein: CAWSRAGETQYF. For the CDR3, the DNA is TGTGCCTGGAGTAGGGCAGGAGAGACCCAGTACTTC.

This chain links TRBV5-8 with TRBJ2-4; D is uncertain. There are 15 residues in the CDR3. Trimming removed 3 bases at V and 7 bases at J, with 17 bases between. Germline CDR1 reads SGHTS; CDR2 reads YDEGEE. CDR3 sequence reads: CASSSRTENRNIQYF. In DNA form, the CDR3 reads TGTGCCAGCAGCTCACGGACCGAGAATAGGAACATTCAGTACTTC.

The chain has TRBV19 and TRBJ2-7; D call uncertain. This CDR3 has 14 residues. Germline V gives CDR1 LNHDA, CDR2 SQIVND (reference sequence). Between the trimmed V and J ends, which lost 0 bases and 3 bases, there was a span of 9 bases. The CDR3 nucleotides read TGTGCCAGTAGTATAGATGTACAGATCTACGAGCAGTACTTC. Amino acids: CASSIDVQIYEQYF.

The chain is built from TRBV6-1 and TRBJ2-5; D not certain. V dropped 7 bases and J dropped 5 bases, with 20 bases sitting between them. Germline assignment: CDR1 MNHNS and CDR2 SASEGT. There are 15 residues in the CDR3. CDR3 amino acids: CASNPAKGPLETQYF. The CDR3 coding sequence is TGTGCCAGCAATCCTGCTAAGGGCCCCCTGGAGACCCAGTACTTC.

V usage is TRBV5-1 and J usage is TRBJ2-5, with D possibly TRBD1 on 6 matching bases. The length of the CDR3 is 16 residues. Trimming pared 4 bases from V and 4 bases from J, leaving 20 bases between. The germline V gene has CDR1 SGHRS and CDR2 YFSETQ. CDR3 amino acids: CASSPSTDRTRETQYF. CDR3 coding DNA: TGCGCCAGCAGCCCCAGTACCGACAGGACAAGAGAGACCCAGTACTTC. The complete variable domain, with remaining parts taken from reference TRBV5-1 and TRBJ2-5, reads KAGVTQTPRYLIKTRGQQVTLSCSPISGHRSVSWYQQTPGQGLQFLFEYFSETQRNKGNFPGRFSGRQFSNSRSEMNVSTLELGDSALYLCASSPSTDRTRETQYFGPGTRLLVL.

V usage is TRBV5-1 and J usage is TRBJ2-7; 10 positions match TRBD1. Germline V CDR1 and CDR2: SGHRS, YFSETQ. The CDR3 runs to 15 residues. The J segment lost 0 bases and the V segment lost 4 bases, leaving 4 bases of the junction unmatched. The CDR3 is CASSQRTGGSYEQYF. The CDR3 bases are TGCGCCAGCAGCCAAAGGACAGGGGGCTCCTACGAGCAGTACTTC.

V usage is TRBV5-6 and J usage is TRBJ1-1; D not certain. V lost 4 bases to trimming and J lost 11 bases, with 21 bases between them. Looked up from germline, CDR1 is SGHDT and CDR2 is YYEEEE. The CDR3 is 14 amino acids. The DNA for the CDR3 is TGTGCCAGCAGCGCCACTCCCGGGTCATACGGCGCTTTCTTT. Translated: CASSATPGSYGAFF. The entire variable domain, with the rest obtained from reference TRBV5-6 and TRBJ1-1, is as follows: DAGVTQSPTHLIKTRGQQVTLRCSPKSGHDTVSWYQQALGQGPQFIFQYYEEEERQRGNFPDRFSGHQFPNYSSELNVNALLLGDSALYLCASSATPGSYGAFFGQGTRLTVV.

This chain uses TRBV5-5 with TRBJ1-4; a weak D match, TRBD1 (5 bases). The CDR3 consists of 15 residues. Germline lookup yields CDR1 SGHKS and CDR2 YYEKEE (reference sequence). V lost 1 base to trimming and J lost 8 bases, with 15 bases between them. CDR3 loop: CASSLTPTWGEKLFF. CDR3 nucleotide sequence: TGTGCCAGCAGCTTGACCCCCACATGGGGGGAAAAACTGTTTTTT.

The chain links TRBV7-3 to TRBJ2-1, with 10 bases aligning to TRBD2. The trim removed 4 bases at V and 1 base at J, leaving 13 bases unmatched. The CDR3 runs to 19 residues. Germline V CDR1 and CDR2: SGHTA, FQGTGA. DNA of the CDR3: TGTGCCAGCAGCTCGGAAGCAAGCGGGAGGGCCTTATCCTACAATGAGCAGTTCTTC. The encoded protein is CASSSEASGRALSYNEQFF.